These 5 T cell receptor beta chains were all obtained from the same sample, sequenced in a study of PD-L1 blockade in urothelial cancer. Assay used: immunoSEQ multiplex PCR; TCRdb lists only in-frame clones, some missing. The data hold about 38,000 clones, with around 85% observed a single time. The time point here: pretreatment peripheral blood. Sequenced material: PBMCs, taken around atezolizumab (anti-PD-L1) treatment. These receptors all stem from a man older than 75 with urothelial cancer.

CDR3 loop: CASSLQLADTGELFF. The CDR3 DNA is TGTGCCAGCAGCTTACAACTAGCGGACACCGGGGAGCTGTTTTTT. This chain joins TRBV11-2 and TRBJ2-2; 8 bases line up with TRBD2. Losses at the gene ends were 2 bases for V and 3 bases for J; bases not matched to a gene: 2. The CDR3 covers 15 residues. Germline V gives CDR1 SGHAT, CDR2 FQNNGV.

CDR3 sequence reads: CASSISRGRIAGNTIYF. CDR3 coding DNA: TGTGCCAGCAGTATCTCGAGAGGGCGGATAGCTGGAAACACCATATATTTT. J is TRBJ1-3 and V is TRBV28; D is ambiguous. V lost 5 bases and J 2 bases, leaving 19 bases between the germline ends. This CDR3 has 17 residues. The germline gives CDR1 MDHEN, CDR2 SYDVKM. Looking up the rest from reference TRBV28 and TRBJ1-3 gives the full variable domain: DVKVTQSSRYLVKRTGEKVFLECVQDMDHENMFWYRQDPGLGLRLIYFSYDVKMKEKGDIPEGYSVSREKKERFSLILESASTNQTSMYLCASSISRGRIAGNTIYFGEGSWLTVV.

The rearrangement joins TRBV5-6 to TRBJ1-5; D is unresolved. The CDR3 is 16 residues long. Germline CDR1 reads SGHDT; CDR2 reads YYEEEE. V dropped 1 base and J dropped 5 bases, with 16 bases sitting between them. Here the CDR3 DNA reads TGTGCCAGCAGCTTGCGAGGACTCCTCCCGGATCAGCCCCAGCATTTT. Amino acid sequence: CASSLRGLLPDQPQHF.

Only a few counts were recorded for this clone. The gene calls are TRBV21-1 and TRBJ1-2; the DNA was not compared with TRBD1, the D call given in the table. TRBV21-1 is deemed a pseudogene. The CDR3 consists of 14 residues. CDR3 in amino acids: CASSETGFNYGYTF. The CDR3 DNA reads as TGTGCCAGCAGTGAGACAGGCTTCAACTATGGCTACACCTTC.

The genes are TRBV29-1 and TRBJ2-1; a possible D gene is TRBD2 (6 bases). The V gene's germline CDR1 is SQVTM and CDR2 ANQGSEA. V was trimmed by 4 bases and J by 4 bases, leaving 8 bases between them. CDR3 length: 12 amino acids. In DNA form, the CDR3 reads TGCAGCGTTGGCCGGGGGTACAATGAGCAGTTCTTC. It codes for CSVGRGYNEQFF.